This TCR beta chain came from a study of blood T cell repertoires in COVID-19. Study summary: Some COVID-19 samples were acute and others convalescent; all came from the United States, Italy and Spain. T cells, B-cell-depleted T cells, or PBMCs provided the cDNA or gDNA that served as material.

The CDR3 length is 15 residues. CDR1 and CDR2 from the germline V gene are MNHEY and SVGAGI. V was shortened by 0 bases and J by 3 bases, with 11 bases between the two germline ends. Per the original methods: Cell counts per sample came from amplifying reference gene primers. Clones were sequenced by immunoSEQ multiplex PCR, and TCRdb holds only the in-frame ones, with some missing. V and J calls and clone size come straight from that table; D and trimming were deduced from the DNA. The sample has 120,000 to 150,000 clones, around 90% seen once. V gene TRBV6-5 combines with J gene TRBJ1-2, with D possibly matching TRBD1 (5 bases). The sequencing input was peripheral blood. This receptor was obtained from a woman between 45 and 60 years old with acute or convalescent COVID-19. CDR3: CASSYSSARDYGYTF. CDR3 nucleotide sequence: TGTGCCAGCAGTTACTCGTCCGCCAGGGACTATGGCTACACCTTC.